The sequence of this T cell receptor (beta chain) was determined in a study of esophageal squamous cell carcinoma under preoperative chemotherapy. General study findings and limits: After chemotherapy, TCR diversity rose significantly in peripheral T cells but not in tumor-infiltrating lymphocytes. Paclitaxel-nedaplatin therapy caused immediate, substantial clonotype frequency changes.

The time point: before preoperative PTX-NDP chemotherapy. Preoperative chemotherapy with paclitaxel-nedaplatin was given to patients before surgery. Germline CDR1 and CDR2: MNHEY and SVGAGI. CDR3 size: 19 residues. TCRdb re-derived calls from the PCR reads in MiXCR, one entry per CDR3 protein. The table shows tens of thousands of distinct CDR3 sequences, with less than 55% occurring only once. This clonotype was picked up a small number of times. Its antigen remains unidentified. The biological material was taken from a patient given preoperative chemotherapy. The genes are TRBV6-5 and TRBJ2-5; D possibly corresponds to TRBD2 (6 bases). The J call may be incorrect, as the DNA end agrees better with TRBJ2-1. This receptor was obtained from a human donor with esophageal squamous cell carcinoma. The donor label of this sample is uncertain. The CDR3 sequence: CASSFDTFGTLKGNGEQFF. CDR3 nucleotides: TGTGCCAGCAGTTTTGACACGTTCGGGACTCTCAAAGGCAATGGTGAGCAGTTCTTC.